Below, 25 T cell receptor beta chains from the same sample are listed, as sequenced in a study of T-cell reconstitution after alpha-beta-depleted transplantation in children. Unique molecular identifiers were incorporated into the prepared TCRbeta library. TCRdb used MiXCR to reprocess the PCR reads, holding one entry per CDR3 protein. The sample contains about 830,000 distinct CDR3 sequences, 15% to 20% of which appear only once. The sample here was PBMCs, mostly from graft donor cells, taken 360 days after TCRalphabeta/CD19-depleted stem cell transplant. Every receptor here comes from a male patient aged 10-17 years who had a stem cell transplant for acute lymphoblastic leukemia, so the T cells may come from the graft donor.

The J gene is TRBJ2-7, the V gene TRBV5-6; 9 nucleotides match TRBD1. V lost 1 base to trimming and J lost 2 bases; unmatched junction nucleotides: 7. CDR3 size: 16 residues. Germline V CDR1 and CDR2: SGHDT, YYEEEE. In nucleotides, the CDR3 is TGTGCCAGCAGCTTGCCCCTGGGGGACAGGGCCTACGAGCAGTACTTC. Translated, it gives CASSLPLGDRAYEQYF.

With regard to this clonotype: One end of the junction fails to match germline, which may point to a read error. J is TRBJ2-7 and V is TRBV4-1; 7 nucleotides align to TRBD2. CDR1 MGHRA and CDR2 YSYEKL come from the germline V gene. This CDR3 comprises 16 residues. In DNA form, the CDR3 reads TGCGCCAGCAGCCAAGATTCGGGGATATTGGGGCGGGAGTATAACTTC. It codes for CASSQDSGILGREYNF.

This clonotype appeared many times. The chain joins TRBV5-1 to TRBJ2-2; no clear D gene. V was trimmed by 0 bases and J by 2 bases, leaving 5 bases between them. Germline-derived CDR1 and CDR2 are SGHRS and YFSETQ. The CDR3 extends over 14 amino acids. CDR3 sequence (DNA): TGCGCCAGCAGCTTGGGCTCAAACACCGGGGAGCTGTTTTTT. It is translated as CASSLGSNTGELFF.

This clonotype showed up just a few times. CDR3 bases: TGCAGTGCTCGAGGGAGGGCCCATGGGGATACGCAGTATTTT. Amino acid sequence: CSARGRAHGDTQYF. V gene TRBV20-1 combines with J gene TRBJ2-3; TRBD2 matches at 7 bases. CDR3 length: 14 amino acids. The trim removed 5 bases at V and 6 bases at J, leaving 11 bases unmatched. CDR1 DFQATT and CDR2 SNEGSKA come from the germline V gene (reference sequence).

The J gene is TRBJ2-7, the V gene TRBV7-9, with 8 bases fitting TRBD2. Trimming at V came to 1 base and at J to 0 bases, leaving 8 bases not matched to a gene. CDR3 length equals 17 residues. CDR1 SEHNR and CDR2 FQNEAQ come from the germline V gene (reference sequence). The CDR3 reads CASSLVGSGVFSYEQYF. In DNA form, the CDR3 reads TGTGCCAGCAGCTTAGTTGGTAGCGGGGTCTTCTCCTACGAGCAGTACTTC.

This clonotype was counted a few times. The rearrangement links TRBV5-1 to TRBJ2-5; 8 bases align to TRBD2. V trimming: 6 bases; J trimming: 4 bases; junction bases outside the gene matches: 8. The germline V gene has CDR1 SGHRS and CDR2 YFSETQ. This CDR3 has 14 amino acids. CDR3 amino acids: CASTPSGSPETQYF. CDR3 DNA: TGCGCCAGCACCCCTAGCGGGTCGCCAGAGACCCAGTACTTC. The whole variable domain, remainder taken from reference TRBV5-1 and TRBJ2-5, is KAGVTQTPRYLIKTRGQQVTLSCSPISGHRSVSWYQQTPGQGLQFLFEYFSETQRNKGNFPGRFSGRQFSNSRSEMNVSTLELGDSALYLCASTPSGSPETQYFGPGTRLLVL.

In this sample, this clonotype turned up a few times. The rearrangement joins TRBV5-5 to TRBJ1-4; TRBD1 matches 8 bases. Germline CDR1 reads SGHKS; CDR2 reads YYEKEE (reference sequence). V lost 7 bases, J lost 8 bases, and 7 bases stayed unmatched. The CDR3 covers 13 residues. The CDR3 DNA sequence: TGTGCCAGCCGAACAGGGGGAGGCGAAAAACTGTTTTTT. This translates into CASRTGGGEKLFF.

There are many counts of this clonotype. This chain connects TRBV12-3 or TRBV12-4 to TRBJ1-3; D call uncertain. The CDR3 has 14 residues. Trimming left V 6 bases short and J 0 bases short, with 9 bases between. CDR3 in amino acids: CASSSGASGNTIYF. For the CDR3, the DNA is TGTGCCAGCAGCTCGGGAGCCTCTGGAAACACCATATATTTT.

This clonotype was recorded a few times. The gene calls are TRBV20-1 and TRBJ2-7; 7 nucleotides align to TRBD2. Germline V gene data show CDR1 as DFQATT and CDR2 as SNEGSKA (reference sequence). Unmatched junction bases numbered 10, after V lost 5 bases and J lost 6 bases. There are 13 residues in the CDR3. This chain's CDR3 is CSAPGRERREQYF. In DNA form, the CDR3 reads TGCAGTGCTCCGGGGCGGGAGAGACGCGAGCAGTACTTC.

V is TRBV29-1 and J is TRBJ1-2; 10 nucleotides line up with TRBD1. The V segment lost 4 bases and the J segment 3 bases; nucleotides outside the gene matches: 14. CDR3 length: 17 amino acids. The germline V gene encodes CDR1 SQVTM and CDR2 ANQGSEA. For the CDR3, the DNA is TGCAGCGTTGGGGGACCGGGACAGGGGTACGGGGACTATGGCTACACCTTC. Its protein is CSVGGPGQGYGDYGYTF. The full variable domain, with the rest looked up from reference TRBV29-1 and TRBJ1-2, is SAVISQKPSRDICQRGTSLTIQCQVDSQVTMMFWYRQQPGQSLTLIATANQGSEATYESGFVIDKFPISRPNLTFSTLTVSNMSPEDSSIYLCSVGGPGQGYGDYGYTFGSGTRLTVV.

V gene TRBV5-1 combines with J gene TRBJ2-3; TRBD1 agrees at 7 bases. The CDR3 covers 15 residues. J gave up 4 bases and V 4 bases, and 9 bases lay outside the gene matches. Germline CDR1 reads SGHRS; CDR2 reads YFSETQ. The chain's CDR3 is CASSGQRGRADTQYF. The CDR3 nucleotides are TGCGCCAGCAGCGGACAGAGGGGGCGCGCAGATACGCAGTATTTT.

The CDR3 is CASRGGWQETQYF. The CDR3 DNA reads as TGCGCCAGCAGGGGTGGATGGCAAGAGACCCAGTACTTC. V usage is TRBV5-1 and J usage is TRBJ2-5, with D hard to call. CDR3 length equals 13 residues. The germline V gene has CDR1 SGHRS and CDR2 YFSETQ. With 5 bases removed from V and 2 bases from J, the gap between germline ends came to 10 bases.

The rearrangement links TRBV7-8 to TRBJ2-1; a possible D gene is TRBD1 (7 bases). The CDR3 sequence is 14 residues long. In germline, CDR1 is SGHVS, CDR2 FQNEAQ. Trimming took off 7 bases at V and 5 bases at J, with 15 bases between the two ends. The CDR3 sequence: CASTGIRGDNEQFF. The DNA of the CDR3 is TGTGCCAGCACCGGAATCAGGGGGGACAATGAGCAGTTCTTC.

The chain carries TRBV7-6 and TRBJ1-1; possible D gene TRBD1, 5 bases. This CDR3 comprises 15 residues. CDR1 is SGHVS and CDR2 is FNYEAQ in the germline V gene. V gave up 1 base and J gave up 5 bases, with 14 bases separating them. CDR3 nucleotides: TGTGCCAGCAGCTTAGGAGGCAGGGTAGATACTGAAGCTTTCTTT. It yields the protein CASSLGGRVDTEAFF.

The chain carries TRBV19 and TRBJ1-5; 9 positions agree with TRBD1. V lost 4 bases, J lost 7 bases, and 8 bases stayed unmatched. The CDR3 totals 15 residues. Germline V gives CDR1 LNHDA, CDR2 SQIVND (reference sequence). In nucleotides, the CDR3 is TGTGCCAGTAGTACACGGCGGACAGGGGACCAGCCCCAGCATTTT. As protein: CASSTRRTGDQPQHF.

This chain connects TRBV19 to TRBJ2-1; 8 nucleotides line up with TRBD2. Germline trimming cut 3 bases from V and 8 bases from J; bases unmatched to any gene: 12. The CDR3 extends over 16 amino acids. CDR1 and CDR2 (germline): LNHDA, SQIVND (reference sequence). CDR3 residues: CASSIGGGRVGDEQFF. Here the CDR3 DNA reads TGTGCCAGTAGTATCGGGGGGGGCAGGGTAGGGGATGAGCAGTTCTTC.

Concerning this clonotype: A much larger clone differs by one base, so this may be a read error. Because the CDR3 is missing its conserved closing phenylalanine or tryptophan, this is likely a read error. The V call is TRBV29-1, the J call TRBJ2-7, with 12 bases identical to TRBD1. Trimming took 3 bases from V and 5 from J; bases not matched to a gene: 5. Germline V gene sequence: CDR1 SQVTM, CDR2 ANQGSEA. This CDR3 spans 14 amino acids. Here the CDR3 reads CSVDPGQGADEQYS. CDR3 DNA: TGCAGCGTTGACCCGGGACAGGGGGCCGACGAGCAGTACTCC.

This clonotype turned up a few times. The gene calls are TRBV7-8 and TRBJ2-3, with D possibly TRBD1 on 6 matching bases. Per the germline V gene, CDR1 is SGHVS and CDR2 is FQNEAQ. V was shortened by 3 bases and J by 4 bases, with 11 bases between the two germline ends. This CDR3 is 14 amino acids long. The CDR3 DNA is TGTGCCAGCAGCTTTTCCCGGACAGCAGATACGCAGTATTTT. Amino acid sequence: CASSFSRTADTQYF.

This chain links TRBV5-1 with TRBJ2-7, with D unresolved. Germline V gene lookup returns CDR1 SGHRS and CDR2 YFSETQ. Trimming cost V 0 bases and J 1 base, with 20 bases left between them. The CDR3 spans 18 residues. CDR3 sequence (DNA): TGCGCCAGCAGCTTGGGATACAACCGGACGGTCTCATCCTACGAGCAGTACTTC. Protein product: CASSLGYNRTVSSYEQYF. Based on the CDR3 plus reference TRBV5-1 and TRBJ2-7, the full variable domain is KAGVTQTPRYLIKTRGQQVTLSCSPISGHRSVSWYQQTPGQGLQFLFEYFSETQRNKGNFPGRFSGRQFSNSRSEMNVSTLELGDSALYLCASSLGYNRTVSSYEQYFGPGTRLTVT.

V is TRBV29-1 and J is TRBJ1-1; unclear D gene. Per the germline V gene, CDR1 is SQVTM and CDR2 is ANQGSEA. This CDR3 spans 12 amino acids. Deletions cut 7 bases from V and 3 bases from J, with 12 bases between. The CDR3 protein is CSAASPYTEAFF. The CDR3 DNA reads TGCAGCGCCGCCAGTCCCTACACTGAAGCTTTCTTT.

V is TRBV3-1 and J is TRBJ1-5; D is undetermined. V shed 4 bases and J shed 1 base, with 8 bases lying between them. Germline V gene sequence: CDR1 LGHDT, CDR2 YNNKEL (reference sequence). This CDR3 spans 14 amino acids. CDR3 sequence: CASSPRRSNQPQHF. The CDR3, as DNA: TGTGCCAGCAGCCCCCGACGGAGCAATCAGCCCCAGCATTTT.

V gene TRBV6-2 or TRBV6-3 combines with J gene TRBJ2-7; 10 positions match TRBD2. The CDR3 runs to 16 residues. With V trimmed by 0 bases and J by 2 bases, 4 bases remained unmatched. Germline V lookup: CDR1 MNHEY, CDR2 SVGEGT. The CDR3 nucleotides read TGTGCCAGCAGTTACTCGTCTAGCGGGAGCCCCTACGAGCAGTACTTC. It encodes CASSYSSSGSPYEQYF.

This clonotype was seen only a few times. As DNA, the CDR3 is TGTGCCAGCAGCTTTTCTGCCCGGGGTGAGCAGTTCTTC. The encoded protein is CASSFSARGEQFF. V usage is TRBV7-7 and J usage is TRBJ2-1; the D gene is possibly TRBD2 (5 bases). Germline V CDR1 and CDR2: SSHAT, FNYEAQ (reference sequence). The V end lost 3 bases, the J end lost 9 bases, and 12 bases lay between the germline ends. The CDR3 spans 13 residues.

The chain uses TRBV5-1 and TRBJ2-7; a possible D gene is TRBD1 (6 bases). The CDR3 totals 14 residues. Germline V gene sequence: CDR1 SGHRS, CDR2 YFSETQ. The V and J ends lost 1 base and 4 bases respectively, with 12 bases between them. The CDR3 nucleotides are TGCGCCAGCAGCTTGATACAGGGCTATTACGAGCAGTACTTC. Protein: CASSLIQGYYEQYF.

Many counts were recorded for this clonotype. V and J are TRBV5-1 and TRBJ2-2; a possible D gene is TRBD2 (6 bases). Trimming took off 5 bases at V and 3 bases at J, with 11 bases between the two ends. Per the germline V gene, CDR1 is SGHRS and CDR2 is YFSETQ. The CDR3 is 14 residues long. The CDR3 loop reads CASRSGLDTGELFF. The CDR3 nucleotides are TGCGCCAGCAGATCGGGACTTGACACCGGGGAGCTGTTTTTT. The variable domain in full, completed from reference TRBV5-1 and TRBJ2-2, reads KAGVTQTPRYLIKTRGQQVTLSCSPISGHRSVSWYQQTPGQGLQFLFEYFSETQRNKGNFPGRFSGRQFSNSRSEMNVSTLELGDSALYLCASRSGLDTGELFFGEGSRLTVL.